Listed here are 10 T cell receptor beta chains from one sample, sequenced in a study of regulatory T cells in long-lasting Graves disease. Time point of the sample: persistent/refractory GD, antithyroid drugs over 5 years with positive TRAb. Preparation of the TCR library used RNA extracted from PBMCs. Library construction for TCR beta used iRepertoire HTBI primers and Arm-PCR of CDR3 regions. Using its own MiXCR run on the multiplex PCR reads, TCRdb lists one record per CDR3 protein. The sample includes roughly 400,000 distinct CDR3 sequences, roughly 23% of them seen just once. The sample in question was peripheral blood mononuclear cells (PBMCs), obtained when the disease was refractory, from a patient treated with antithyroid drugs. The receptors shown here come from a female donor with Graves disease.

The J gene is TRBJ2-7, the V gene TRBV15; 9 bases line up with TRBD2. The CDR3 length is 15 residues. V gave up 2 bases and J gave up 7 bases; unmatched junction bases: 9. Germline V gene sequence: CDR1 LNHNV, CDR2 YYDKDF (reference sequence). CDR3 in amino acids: CATSRFSGRSGEQYF. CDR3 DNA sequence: TGTGCCACCAGCAGATTTAGCGGGAGATCGGGTGAGCAGTACTTC. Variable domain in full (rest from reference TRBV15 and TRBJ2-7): DAMVIQNPRYQVTQFGKPVTLSCSQTLNHNVMYWYQQKSSQAPKLLFHYYDKDFNNEADTPDNFQSRRPNTSFCFLDIRSPGLGDTAMYLCATSRFSGRSGEQYFGPGTRLTVT.

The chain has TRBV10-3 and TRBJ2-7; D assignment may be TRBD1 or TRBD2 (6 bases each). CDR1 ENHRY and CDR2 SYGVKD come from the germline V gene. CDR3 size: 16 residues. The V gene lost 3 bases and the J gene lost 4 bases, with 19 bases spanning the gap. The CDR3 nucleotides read TGTGCCATCAGTGATTCGGGGGCCTCCTACAGGTACGAGCAGTACTTC. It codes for CAISDSGASYRYEQYF.

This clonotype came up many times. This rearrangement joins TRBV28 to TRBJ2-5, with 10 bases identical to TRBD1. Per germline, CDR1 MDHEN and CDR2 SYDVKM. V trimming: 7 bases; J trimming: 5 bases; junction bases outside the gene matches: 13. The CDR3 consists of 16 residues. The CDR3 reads CASTSGDRGILETQYF. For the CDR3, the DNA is TGTGCCAGCACCTCCGGGGACAGGGGAATTTTGGAGACCCAGTACTTC.

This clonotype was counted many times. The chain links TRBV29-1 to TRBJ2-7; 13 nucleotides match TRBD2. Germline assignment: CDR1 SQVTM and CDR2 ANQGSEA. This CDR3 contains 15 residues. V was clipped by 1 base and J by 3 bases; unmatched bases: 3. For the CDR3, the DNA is TGCAGCGTTGAAGGGCGGACTAGCGGGAGCTACGAGCAGTACTTC. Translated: CSVEGRTSGSYEQYF.

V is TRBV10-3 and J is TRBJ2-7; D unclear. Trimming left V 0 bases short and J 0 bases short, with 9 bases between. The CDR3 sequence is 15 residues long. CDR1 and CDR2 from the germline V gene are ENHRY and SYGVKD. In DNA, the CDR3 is TGTGCCATCAGTGAGTCTTTCAGGAGCTCCTACGAGCAGTACTTC. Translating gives CAISESFRSSYEQYF.

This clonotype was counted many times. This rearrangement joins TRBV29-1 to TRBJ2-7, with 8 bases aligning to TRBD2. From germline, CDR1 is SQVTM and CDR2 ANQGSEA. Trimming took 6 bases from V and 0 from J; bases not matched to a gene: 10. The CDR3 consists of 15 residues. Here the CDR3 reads CSVTHGRADSYEQYF. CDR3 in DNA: TGCAGCGTCACTCACGGGAGGGCAGACTCCTACGAGCAGTACTTC.

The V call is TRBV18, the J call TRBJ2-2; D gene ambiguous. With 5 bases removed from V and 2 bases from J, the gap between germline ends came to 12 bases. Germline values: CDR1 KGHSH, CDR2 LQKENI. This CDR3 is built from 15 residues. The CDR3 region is CASSDGAGNTGELFF. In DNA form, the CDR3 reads TGTGCCAGCTCAGACGGAGCAGGAAACACCGGGGAGCTGTTTTTT. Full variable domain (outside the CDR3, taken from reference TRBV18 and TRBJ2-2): NAGVMQNPRHLVRRRGQEARLRCSPMKGHSHVYWYRQLPEEGLKFMVYLQKENIIDESGMPKERFSAEFPKEGPSILRIQQVVRGDSAAYFCASSDGAGNTGELFFGEGSRLTVL.

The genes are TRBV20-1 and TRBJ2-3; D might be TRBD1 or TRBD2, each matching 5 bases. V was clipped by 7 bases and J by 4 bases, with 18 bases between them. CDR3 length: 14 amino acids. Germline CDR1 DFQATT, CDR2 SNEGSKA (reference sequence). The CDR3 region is CSVKDGRGADTQYF. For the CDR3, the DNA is TGCAGTGTTAAGGATGGGAGAGGGGCAGATACGCAGTATTTT.

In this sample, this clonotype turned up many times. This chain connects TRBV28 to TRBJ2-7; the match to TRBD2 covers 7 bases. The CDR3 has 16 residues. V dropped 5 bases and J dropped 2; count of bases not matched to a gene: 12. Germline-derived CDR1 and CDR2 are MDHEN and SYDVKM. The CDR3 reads CASSPHRLAVTYEQYF. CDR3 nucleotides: TGTGCCAGCAGTCCCCATAGACTAGCCGTTACCTACGAGCAGTACTTC.

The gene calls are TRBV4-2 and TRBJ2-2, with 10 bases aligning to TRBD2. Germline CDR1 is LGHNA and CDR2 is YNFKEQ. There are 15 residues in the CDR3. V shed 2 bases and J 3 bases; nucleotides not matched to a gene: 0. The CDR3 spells CASSQLAGDTGELFF. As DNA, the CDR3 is TGTGCCAGCAGCCAACTAGCGGGAGACACCGGGGAGCTGTTTTTT.